This T cell receptor beta chain was sequenced in a study of shared clonotypes between healthy human individuals. The donors were adults (healthy and HIV-negative) with no recent acute infections or vaccinations. The CDR3 contains 13 residues. Trimming shortened V by 5 bases and J by 5 bases, and 11 bases separated the two germline ends. CDR1 and CDR2 from the germline V gene are ENHRY and SYGVKD. Original data processing: ImmunoSEQ output held junction-only sequences without quality scores, so filtering differed. TCRdb keeps only in-frame clones here, not all; method: immunoSEQ multiplex PCR. V, J and clone size reflect that table, while D and trimming were determined from the DNA. The data show about 96,000 clones, roughly 45% seen once. This clone has a count of ten or more.

The source is a middle-aged woman in good health. Some clones in this sample may be carry-over from other donors' samples. The chain joins TRBV10-3 to TRBJ2-3; D gene ambiguous. Sequencing was carried out using PBMCs. CDR3 DNA: TGTGCCATCAGTTCCGCGCCGGGAGATACGCAGTATTTT. As protein: CAISSAPGDTQYF.